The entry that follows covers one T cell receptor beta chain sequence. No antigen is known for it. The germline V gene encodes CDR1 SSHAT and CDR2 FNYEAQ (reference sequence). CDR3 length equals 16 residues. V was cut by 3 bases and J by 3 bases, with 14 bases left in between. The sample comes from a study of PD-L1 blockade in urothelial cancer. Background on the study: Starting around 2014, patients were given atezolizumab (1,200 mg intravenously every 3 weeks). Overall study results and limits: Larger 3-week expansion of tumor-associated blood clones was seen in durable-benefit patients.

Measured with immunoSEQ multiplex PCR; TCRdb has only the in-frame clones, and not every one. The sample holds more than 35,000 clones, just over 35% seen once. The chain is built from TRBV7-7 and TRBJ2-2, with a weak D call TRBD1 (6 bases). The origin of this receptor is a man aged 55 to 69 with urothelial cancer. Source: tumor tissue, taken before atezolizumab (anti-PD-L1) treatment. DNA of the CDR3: TGTGCCAGCAGCTTGGCGGCAGGGGAGTACACCGGGGAGCTGTTTTTT. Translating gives CASSLAAGEYTGELFF. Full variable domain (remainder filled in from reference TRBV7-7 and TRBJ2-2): GAGVSQSPRYKVTKRGQDVTLRCDPISSHATLYWYQQALGQGPEFLTYFNYEAQPDKSGLPSDRFSAERPEGSISTLTIQRTEQRDSAMYRCASSLAAGEYTGELFFGEGSRLTVL.